One sample yielded the 24 T cell receptor beta chains listed below, sequenced in a study of blood T cell repertoires in COVID-19. This table comes from immunoSEQ multiplex PCR, and its TCRdb copy is limited to in-frame clones, with some not included. The sample lists about 66,000 clones, roughly 82% occurring once. The source material was peripheral blood. The source of these receptors is a man aged 55 to 69 with acute or convalescent COVID-19.

The CDR3: CASSWTDWDSPLHF. The CDR3 DNA reads as TGTGCCAGCAGTTGGACAGATTGGGATTCACCCCTCCACTTT. The V call is TRBV6-2 or TRBV6-3, the J call TRBJ1-6, with D perhaps TRBD1 (6 bases). The CDR3 is 14 amino acids. Germline V gene lookup returns CDR1 MNHEY and CDR2 SVGEGT. V was trimmed by 4 bases and J by 8 bases, leaving 12 bases between them.

The chain recombines TRBV11-3 with TRBJ2-5; TRBD1 aligns across 8 bases. This CDR3 is built from 13 residues. Germline V gene sequence: CDR1 SGHNT, CDR2 YENEEA. V lost 3 bases to trimming and J lost 4 bases; unmatched junction nucleotides: 1. As DNA, the CDR3 is TGTGCCAGCAGCTTTACAGGGGGAGAGACCCAGTACTTC. It yields the protein CASSFTGGETQYF.

V usage is TRBV5-1 and J usage is TRBJ1-1; 8 bases line up with TRBD1. Germline lookup yields CDR1 SGHRS and CDR2 YFSETQ. V shed 4 bases and J 5 bases; nucleotides not matched to a gene: 16. The CDR3 length is 17 residues. CDR3: CASSPQQGVVFGTEAFF. In nucleotides, the CDR3 is TGCGCCAGCAGCCCACAACAGGGGGTCGTCTTCGGGACTGAAGCTTTCTTT.

This clone appeared once. J is TRBJ1-4 and V is TRBV6-5, with D perhaps matching TRBD1 (5 bases). CDR3 length: 15 residues. Trimming took off 5 bases at V and 5 bases at J, with 15 bases between the two ends. The V gene's germline CDR1 is MNHEY and CDR2 SVGAGI. CDR3 region: CASSTGGRKNEKLFF. CDR3 DNA sequence: TGTGCCAGCAGTACCGGGGGACGGAAGAATGAAAAACTGTTTTTT.

This chain links TRBV2 with TRBJ1-1; 7 positions match TRBD1. V gave up 6 bases and J gave up 6 bases; unmatched junction bases: 7. The V gene's germline CDR1 is SNHLY and CDR2 FYNNEI. CDR3 length: 13 residues. The CDR3, as DNA: TGTGCCAGCAGGAAGGGACAGCTTCCTGAAGCTTTCTTT. The encoded protein is CASRKGQLPEAFF.

Concerning this clone: The junction differs from germline at one of its ends, possibly a read error. V gene TRBV29-1 combines with J gene TRBJ2-1; D perhaps matches TRBD1 (6 bases). The germline V gene has CDR1 SQVTM and CDR2 ANQGSEA. CDR3 size: 16 residues. CDR3 bases: TGCAGCGTAGAAGGTGACAGGAAAAAAAGGTACAATGAGCAGTTCTTC. Translated, it gives CSVEGDRKKRYNEQFF.

The chain links TRBV6-4 to TRBJ2-1, with 14 bases fitting TRBD2. Germline V gene sequence: CDR1 MRHNA, CDR2 SNTAGT. V was clipped by 5 bases and J by 4 bases; unmatched bases: 10. There are 18 residues in the CDR3. The CDR3 DNA is TGTGCCAGCAGTAGAAACCCCGGGACTAGCGGGGGATACAATGAGCAGTTCTTC. It translates to CASSRNPGTSGGYNEQFF.

This chain links TRBV19 with TRBJ1-1; 9 positions match TRBD1. The length of the CDR3 is 13 residues. Germline loops: CDR1 LNHDA, CDR2 SQIVND (reference sequence). With 5 bases clipped from V and 7 bases from J, the junction kept 5 bases outside the gene matches. CDR3 nucleotide sequence: TGTGCCAGTAGTGGGACAGGGTTTGGTGAAGCTTTCTTT. Protein: CASSGTGFGEAFF.

This sequence joins TRBV5-4 and TRBJ1-2; 8 positions match TRBD1. With 4 bases clipped from V and 3 bases from J, the junction kept 5 bases outside the gene matches. The CDR3 loop spans 14 amino acids. Germline lookup yields CDR1 SGHNT and CDR2 YYREEE (reference sequence). CDR3 DNA: TGTGCCAGCAGCCGGGCACAGGGGGACTATGGCTACACCTTC. Protein: CASSRAQGDYGYTF.

The chain recombines TRBV5-1 with TRBJ1-1, with D maybe TRBD1 (5 bases). The CDR3 is made up of 14 amino acids. Germline loops: CDR1 SGHRS, CDR2 YFSETQ. The V gene lost 0 bases and the J gene lost 9 bases, with 15 bases spanning the gap. The CDR3 DNA sequence: TGCGCCAGCAGCTTGGCCGGACAACTCTCGAAAGCTTTCTTT. The encoded protein is CASSLAGQLSKAFF. The variable domain in full, completed from reference TRBV5-1 and TRBJ1-1, reads KAGVTQTPRYLIKTRGQQVTLSCSPISGHRSVSWYQQTPGQGLQFLFEYFSETQRNKGNFPGRFSGRQFSNSRSEMNVSTLELGDSALYLCASSLAGQLSKAFFGQGTRLTVV.

This clone was recorded only once. This sequence joins TRBV3-1 (or the pseudogene TRBV3-2) and TRBJ1-2; 9 bases are a match to TRBD1. Germline trimming cut 5 bases from V and 7 bases from J; bases unmatched to any gene: 8. This CDR3 contains 14 residues. Germline CDR1 reads LGHDT; CDR2 reads YNNKEL (reference sequence). CDR3: CASSDRGGSSGYTF. The CDR3 coding sequence is TGTGCCAGCAGCGACAGGGGGGGAAGTAGTGGCTACACCTTC.

This clone was recorded once. The V call is TRBV4-1, the J call TRBJ2-3; D might be TRBD1 (5 bases). CDR1 is MGHRA and CDR2 is YSYEKL in the germline V gene. This CDR3 has 20 residues. V was shortened by 0 bases and J by 0 bases, with 22 bases between the two germline ends. The CDR3 protein is CASSQDGASFRTPSTDTQYF. CDR3 coding DNA: TGCGCCAGCAGCCAAGATGGGGCTAGTTTCCGGACACCTAGCACAGATACGCAGTATTTT.

This sequence joins TRBV10-2 and TRBJ1-5; 8 bases are a match to TRBD1. Germline assignment: CDR1 WSHSY and CDR2 SAAADI. The ends lost 3 bases at V and 2 bases at J; junction bases unmatched: 6. The CDR3 is 16 residues long. The CDR3 sequence: CASSDFMTGGNQPQHF. CDR3 bases: TGCGCCAGCAGTGATTTCATGACAGGGGGCAATCAGCCCCAGCATTTT.

The gene calls are TRBV5-6 and TRBJ2-3, with 9 bases matching TRBD2. Germline-derived CDR1 and CDR2 are SGHDT and YYEEEE. V was pared by 0 bases and J by 4 bases, with 3 bases of the junction left unmatched. This CDR3 is built from 15 residues. CDR3 region: CASSLVAGEADTQYF. As DNA, the CDR3 is TGTGCCAGCAGCTTGGTAGCGGGGGAGGCAGATACGCAGTATTTT.

Regarding this clone: Other DNA sequences in this specimen translate into the identical CDR3. The chain employs TRBV7-9 and TRBJ1-1; 8 nucleotides line up with TRBD1. V shed 3 bases and J 5 bases; nucleotides not matched to a gene: 11. CDR3 length: 16 amino acids. Germline V lookup: CDR1 SEHNR, CDR2 FQNEAQ (reference sequence). CDR3: CASSFRLQGVGTEAFF. CDR3 in DNA: TGTGCCAGCAGCTTTCGATTACAGGGGGTAGGAACTGAAGCTTTCTTT. The variable domain in full, with the rest retrieved from reference TRBV7-9 and TRBJ1-1, is DTGVSQNPRHKITKRGQNVTFRCDPISEHNRLYWYRQTLGQGPEFLTYFQNEAQLEKSRLLSDRFSAERPKGSFSTLEIQRTEQGDSAMYLCASSFRLQGVGTEAFFGQGTRLTVV.

This sequence joins TRBV2 and TRBJ2-5; D remains ambiguous. CDR1 is SNHLY and CDR2 is FYNNEI in the germline V gene. This CDR3 has 13 residues. With 4 bases removed from V and 9 bases from J, the gap between germline ends came to 15 bases. CDR3 sequence: CASSAVDLAAQYF. CDR3 nucleotide sequence: TGTGCCAGCAGTGCTGTGGATCTTGCGGCCCAGTACTTC. The variable domain in full, with the rest retrieved from reference TRBV2 and TRBJ2-5, is EPEVTQTPSHQVTQMGQEVILRCVPISNHLYFYWYRQILGQKVEFLVSFYNNEISEKSEIFDDQFSVERPDGSNFTLKIRSTKLEDSAMYFCASSAVDLAAQYFGPGTRLLVL.

This chain connects TRBV5-4 to TRBJ1-2; D is perhaps TRBD1 (5 bases). The CDR3 runs 15 residues. The germline V and J ends were trimmed by 0 bases and 5 bases, with 14 bases remaining between them. The V gene's germline CDR1 is SGHNT and CDR2 YYREEE (reference sequence). The CDR3 spells CASSLAKAGPYGYTF. The CDR3 region has the DNA TGTGCCAGCAGCTTGGCCAAGGCAGGGCCATATGGCTACACCTTC. Looking up the rest from reference TRBV5-4 and TRBJ1-2 gives the full variable domain: ETGVTQSPTHLIKTRGQQVTLRCSSQSGHNTVSWYQQALGQGPQFIFQYYREEENGRGNFPPRFSGLQFPNYSSELNVNALELDDSALYLCASSLAKAGPYGYTFGSGTRLTVV.

V usage is TRBV21-1 and J usage is TRBJ1-1. TRBV21-1 is reported as a pseudogene. CDR3 size: 10 residues. CDR3 coding DNA: TGTGCCAGCAGGAAACCCGGAGCTTTCTTT. Its protein is CASRKPGAFF.

The CDR3 bases are TGCGCCAGCAGCTTGGCCGGGACAGGGAATGAAAAACTGTTTTTT. It translates to CASSLAGTGNEKLFF. J is TRBJ1-4 and V is TRBV5-1, with 9 nucleotides matching TRBD1. V shed 0 bases, J shed 5 bases, and the junction held 2 bases outside the gene matches. This CDR3 is 15 amino acids long. From germline, CDR1 is SGHRS and CDR2 YFSETQ.

The rearrangement uses TRBV6-2 or TRBV6-3 and TRBJ1-2, with 7 bases identical to TRBD1. With 2 bases clipped from V and 0 bases from J, the junction kept 3 bases outside the gene matches. Germline CDR1 reads MNHEY; CDR2 reads SVGEGT. This CDR3 spans 15 amino acids. The CDR3 protein is CASSYGTAANYGYTF. The CDR3, as DNA: TGTGCCAGCAGTTACGGGACAGCAGCTAACTATGGCTACACCTTC.

The rearrangement links TRBV9 to TRBJ1-2; 11 bases agree with TRBD1. This CDR3 has 14 amino acids. V was clipped by 5 bases and J by 3 bases; unmatched bases: 3. The germline V gene encodes CDR1 SGDLS and CDR2 YYNGEE. The CDR3 DNA follows: TGTGCCAGCAGGGGGACAGGGGGAGACTATGGCTACACCTTC. It encodes CASRGTGGDYGYTF.

This clone was picked up a small number of times. This chain's CDR3 is CASSQELSTGPYSGYTF. DNA for the CDR3: TGCGCCAGCAGCCAAGAATTATCGACAGGGCCTTACTCTGGCTACACCTTC. V and J are TRBV4-3 and TRBJ1-2; 7 bases map to TRBD1. CDR3 length equals 17 residues. V shed 0 bases, J shed 7 bases, and the junction held 14 bases outside the gene matches. Germline loops: CDR1 LGHNA, CDR2 YSLEER.

In the case of this clone: Other nucleotide sequences in the sample specify the same CDR3. This sequence joins TRBV14 and TRBJ1-2, with unresolved D. The CDR3 has 14 amino acids. CDR1 and CDR2 (germline): SGHDN, FVKESK. Deletions cut 1 base from V and 3 bases from J, with 9 bases between. The CDR3 DNA follows: TGTGCCAGCAGCCAAGGTAACAGAGACTATGGCTACACCTTC. Encoded protein: CASSQGNRDYGYTF.

CDR3: CATSRGSNTGVGNQPQHF. The CDR3 DNA reads TGTGCCACCAGCAGGGGGAGCAACACAGGGGTTGGCAATCAGCCCCAGCATTTT. This chain connects TRBV15 to TRBJ1-5; 7 positions match TRBD1. This CDR3 spans 18 amino acids. V gave up 3 bases and J gave up 2 bases; unmatched junction bases: 13. Looked up from germline, CDR1 is LNHNV and CDR2 is YYDKDF (reference sequence).